This TCR beta chain was profiled in a study of shared clonotypes between healthy human individuals. Germline V gene data show CDR1 as SGHAT and CDR2 as FQDESV (reference sequence). The CDR3 has 17 residues. Trimming took 5 bases from V and 4 from J; bases not matched to a gene: 15. General observations from the study: Non-shared clonotypes had lower generation probabilities than those shared by all four donors.

Libraries were prepared by immunoSEQ multiplex PCR; TCRdb keeps only in-frame clonotypes and omits some of them. The top ten clones hold 0.14% of a sample with about 2,500,000 clones, approximately 94% of them seen once. Turning to this clone: Its antigen is still unknown.

V gene TRBV11-1 combines with J gene TRBJ2-5; 8 bases fit TRBD1. What was sequenced was naive CD4+ T cells sorted from blood. Subset: CD45RA+ positively selected. The receptor comes from a man between 18 and 35 years old in good health. CDR3 region: CASSGSLAQGARETQYF. The DNA of the CDR3 is TGTGCCAGCAGCGGCAGCCTCGCTCAGGGGGCGAGAGAGACCCAGTACTTC. Looking up the rest from reference TRBV11-1 and TRBJ2-5 gives the full variable domain: EAEVAQSPRYKITEKSQAVAFWCDPISGHATLYWYRQILGQGPELLVQFQDESVVDDSQLPKDRFSAERLKGVDSTLKIQPAELGDSAMYLCASSGSLAQGARETQYFGPGTRLLVL.